This T cell receptor beta chain was documented in a study of response to subunit inactivated influenza vaccine (dated by TCRdb to about 2018). Broadly, across the study: To follow how T cells responded to a trivalent subunit inactivated influenza vaccine, the researchers relied on deep quantitative profiling of the T cell receptor repertoire. Points the paper makes about the study in general: It was suggested by the authors that each seasonal influenza vaccination may recruit only a limited number of new T cells.

Libraries were made using RT-PCR. Sequencing used an Illumina HiSeq 2500. TCRdb's own reprocessing of the public reads used fastp at Q25 and MiXCR and kept productive beta chains. Rows merge per CDR3 protein into single entries with the most common DNA and genes. Counted in this sample were a few hundred thousand distinct CDR3 sequences; approximately 14% of them appeared once. The ten largest clones represent 8.5% to 14% of the sample. Note on this clonotype: The specificity of this receptor is unknown. One base away there is no much larger clone; base qualities are not given.

V and J are trimmed by 5 bases and 6 bases, and the gene matches miss 13 bases of the junction. From the cysteine through the phenylalanine, the CDR3 covers 15 amino acids. Just CDR3 DNA is preserved here, 45 bases in frame from base 1. The germline V gene supplies CDR1 SGHVS and CDR2 FQNEAQ. This TCR was sampled from a man aged 45-65 years who received an inactivated influenza vaccine. Donor details come from another sample of the same person, matched by shared clones. The V gene is TRBV7-8 and the J gene is TRBJ2-7, with 7 bases aligning to TRBD2. The sample in question was PBMCs from blood, obtained roughly 12 days after vaccination. The DNA sequence is given as TGTGCCAGCAGCCCTAGGGGAGGGCTTTTGTCCGAGCAGTACTTC. Its translation is CASSPRGGLLSEQYF.